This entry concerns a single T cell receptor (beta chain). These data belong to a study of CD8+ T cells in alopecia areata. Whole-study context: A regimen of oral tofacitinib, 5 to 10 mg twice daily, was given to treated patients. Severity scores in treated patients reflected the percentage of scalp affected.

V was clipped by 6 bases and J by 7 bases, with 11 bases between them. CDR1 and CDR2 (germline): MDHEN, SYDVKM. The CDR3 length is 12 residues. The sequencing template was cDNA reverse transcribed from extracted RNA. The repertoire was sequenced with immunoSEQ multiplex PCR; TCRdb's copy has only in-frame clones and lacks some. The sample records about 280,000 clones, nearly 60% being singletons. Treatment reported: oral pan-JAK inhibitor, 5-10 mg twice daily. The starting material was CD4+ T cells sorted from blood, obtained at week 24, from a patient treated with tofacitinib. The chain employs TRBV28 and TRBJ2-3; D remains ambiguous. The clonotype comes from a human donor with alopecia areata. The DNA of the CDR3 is TGTGCCAGCAGCCTTCCCCGCTATACGCAGTATTTT. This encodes CASSLPRYTQYF. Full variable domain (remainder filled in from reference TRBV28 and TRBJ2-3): DVKVTQSSRYLVKRTGEKVFLECVQDMDHENMFWYRQDPGLGLRLIYFSYDVKMKEKGDIPEGYSVSREKKERFSLILESASTNQTSMYLCASSLPRYTQYFGPGTRLTVL.